This T cell receptor (beta chain) was obtained from a study of T cell repertoires in cytomegalovirus infection. TCRdb re-called the reads through MiXCR, storing one row per CDR3 protein. Here the sample spans around 450,000 distinct CDR3 sequences, approximately 33% being singletons. The CDR3 sequence is 13 residues long. Germline CDR1 reads MNHNY; CDR2 reads SVGAGI (reference sequence). V was pared by 2 bases and J by 7 bases, with 8 bases between. The sample consisted of PBMCs. This chain connects TRBV6-6 to TRBJ2-2; no clear D gene. The TCR sequence derives from a human donor in good health (CMV status not recorded). Some clones in this sample may be carry-over from other donors' samples. DNA of the CDR3: TGTGCCAGCAGTTACACAGACTTCGGGGAGCTGTTTTTT. Translated, it gives CASSYTDFGELFF.